These T cell receptor beta chains were read from a single sample in a study of response to subunit inactivated influenza vaccine. TCRdb re-derived calls from the RT-PCR reads in MiXCR, one entry per CDR3 protein. The sample has about 520,000 distinct CDR3 sequences; 25% are singletons. The sequences come from CD4+ T cells sorted from PBMCs, collected around 5 days after vaccination. Source of these receptors: a man aged 45-65 years who received an inactivated influenza vaccine. The CDR3 runs from the conserved cysteine through the conserved F or W. The D gene is left open where the match is weak. The size of a clone is reported for some rows only, either as once, few or many, or as a class for expanded clones.

CASSEGLGTGELFF | TGTGCCAGCAGTGAGGGGTTGGGCACCGGGGAGCTGTTTTTT | TRBV25-1 | NA | TRBJ2-2 | NA
CASSLSWAAGADTQYF | TGTGCCAGCAGCTTATCTTGGGCGGCGGGCGCAGATACGCAGTATTTT | TRBV11-2 | NA | TRBJ2-3 | NA
CASSEYLSGRETQYF | TGTGCCAGCAGTGAATATTTGAGCGGGAGGGAGACCCAGTACTTC | TRBV25-1 | NA | TRBJ2-5 | TRBD2
CASSQGNGRSQFF | TGCGCCAGCAGCCAGGGAAACGGACGGTCGCAGTTCTTC | TRBV4-3 | NA | TRBJ2-1 | NA
CSARSGRDRQPQHF | TGCAGTGCTAGATCAGGGCGGGATAGGCAGCCCCAGCATTTT | TRBV20-1 | few | TRBJ1-5 | NA
CASTAPSTGRYGYTF | TGTGCCAGCACCGCGCCAAGTACAGGGAGGTATGGCTACACCTTC | TRBV6-1 | NA | TRBJ1-2 | NA
CASSLREGKETQYF | TGTGCCAGCAGTTTACGGGAAGGCAAAGAGACCCAGTACTTC | TRBV12-3/TRBV12-4 | NA | TRBJ2-5 | NA
CASSLWTGETQYF | TGTGCCAGCAGCCTCTGGACAGGGGAGACCCAGTACTTC | TRBV5-5 | NA | TRBJ2-5 | TRBD1
CASSPRVGYEQYF | TGTGCCAGCAGTCCAAGGGTCGGGTACGAGCAGTACTTC | TRBV6-4 | few | TRBJ2-7 | NA
CAIRTSGNSEQYF | TGTGCCATCCGGACTAGCGGGAACTCAGAGCAGTACTTC | TRBV10-3 | few | TRBJ2-7 | TRBD2
CASSFGTNQETQYF | TGCGCCAGCAGCTTTGGGACTAACCAAGAGACCCAGTACTTC | TRBV5-1 | NA | TRBJ2-5 | TRBD2
CASSLEARGADTQYF | TGTGCCAGCAGCTTAGAGGCCAGGGGAGCAGATACGCAGTATTTT | TRBV7-2 | NA | TRBJ2-3 | NA
CSPTVGGPSRETQYF | TGCAGTCCAACAGTTGGAGGGCCCTCGCGAGAGACCCAGTACTTC | TRBV20-1 | NA | TRBJ2-5 | NA
CATSSGGASGNTIYF | TGTGCCACCAGCAGCGGCGGAGCTTCTGGAAACACCATATATTTT | TRBV15 | many | TRBJ1-3 | NA
CASSADSSNEKLFF | TGTGCCAGCAGCGCGGACAGCTCTAATGAAAAACTGTTTTTT | TRBV5-6 | few | TRBJ1-4 | NA
CASSPPLRAQYF | TGTGCCAGCAGTCCACCTCTACGCGCGCAGTACTTC | TRBV6-2/TRBV6-3 | NA | TRBJ2-7 | NA
CASSLGSGGEETQYF | TGCGCCAGCAGCTTGGGATCGGGGGGCGAAGAGACCCAGTACTTC | TRBV5-1 | NA | TRBJ2-5 | NA
CASSLTSGRPFPYEQYF | TGTGCCAGCAGTCTGACTAGCGGGAGGCCCTTCCCCTACGAGCAGTACTTC | TRBV12-3/TRBV12-4 | few | TRBJ2-7 | TRBD2
CASSQGLLTNTYNEQFF | TGCGCCAGCAGCCAGGGACTTCTCACTAATACCTACAATGAGCAGTTCTTC | TRBV5-1 | few | TRBJ2-1 | NA
CASSWDRGDYEQYF | TGCGCCAGCAGCTGGGACAGGGGGGACTACGAGCAGTACTTC | TRBV5-1 | few | TRBJ2-7 | TRBD1
CASSLAGTSNQPQHF | TGTGCCAGCAGCTTGGCCGGGACAAGCAATCAGCCCCAGCATTTT | TRBV7-2 | few | TRBJ1-5 | NA
CASSLRNRAAPLF | TGTGCCAGCAGCTTAAGGAACAGGGCGGCACCACTTTTC | TRBV7-8 | few | TRBJ1-2 | NA
CASSARGRGLYNEQFF | TGTGCCAGCAGCGCCAGGGGGCGAGGCCTCTACAATGAGCAGTTCTTC | TRBV7-6 | NA | TRBJ2-1 | TRBD1
CASSYSSEAFF | TGTGCCAGCAGTTACTCGTCTGAAGCTTTCTTT | TRBV6-6 | NA | TRBJ1-1 | NA
CASSPGPQRTQYF | TGTGCCAGCAGCCCGGGACCTCAAAGGACGCAGTATTTT | TRBV6-2/TRBV6-3 | few | TRBJ2-3 | NA
CASSPPGQSTQYF | TGTGCCAGCAGTCCCCCGGGACAGTCTACGCAGTATTTT | TRBV12-3/TRBV12-4 | NA | TRBJ2-3 | TRBD1
CATSDPRTGDTDTQYF | TGTGCCACCAGTGATCCTCGGACAGGAGACACAGATACGCAGTATTTT | TRBV24-1 | NA | TRBJ2-3 | TRBD1
CSASGLGDFVETQYF | TGCAGTGCTAGTGGCTTGGGGGATTTTGTAGAGACCCAGTACTTC | TRBV20-1 | few | TRBJ2-5 | NA
CASTRSAGQPQHF | TGTGCCAGCACCCGATCAGCGGGACAGCCCCAGCATTTT | TRBV7-2 | NA | TRBJ1-5 | NA
CSARDHGTRFDEQFF | TGCAGTGCTAGAGATCACGGGACTCGTTTTGACGAGCAGTTCTTC | TRBV20-1 | NA | TRBJ2-1 | NA
CATSDLAGGLGREQFF | TGTGCCACCAGTGATTTGGCGGGGGGGCTCGGTCGTGAGCAGTTCTTC | TRBV24-1 | NA | TRBJ2-1 | TRBD2
CATSEDDRGRVGELFF | TGTGCCACCAGTGAAGACGACAGGGGGCGCGTCGGGGAGCTGTTTTTT | TRBV24-1 | NA | TRBJ2-2 | TRBD1
CSARRYQEFF | TGCAGTGCTAGGAGATACCAGGAGTTCTTC | TRBV20-1 | NA | TRBJ2-1 | NA
CSATMGPPNQPQHF | TGCAGTGCTACCATGGGGCCGCCGAATCAGCCCCAGCATTTT | TRBV20-1 | many | TRBJ1-5 | NA
CASSLVVGGAKDTQYF | TGCGCCAGCAGCTTGGTAGTAGGGGGCGCGAAAGATACGCAGTATTTT | TRBV5-1 | few | TRBJ2-3 | TRBD1